These 31 T cell receptor beta chains came from one sample sequenced in a study of blood T cell repertoires in COVID-19. The protocol was immunoSEQ multiplex PCR, while the TCRdb copy is restricted to in-frame clones and leaves out a portion. The sample contains roughly 180,000 clones, roughly 84% of which appear only once. Material for sequencing was peripheral blood. These receptors all stem from a woman aged 40 to 49 with COVID-19, enrolled during active disease.

The V gene is TRBV5-1, the J gene TRBJ1-5; 8 nucleotides agree with TRBD1. This CDR3 has 14 amino acids. Germline V gene data show CDR1 as SGHRS and CDR2 as YFSETQ. The J segment lost 5 bases and the V segment lost 4 bases, leaving 5 bases of the junction unmatched. CDR3 in DNA: TGCGCCAGCAGCCCGGAACAGGGGGATCAGCCCCAGCATTTT. Its protein product is CASSPEQGDQPQHF.

V and J are TRBV10-2 and TRBJ2-4, with 12 positions matching TRBD1. The CDR3 runs to 20 residues. The germline gives CDR1 WSHSY, CDR2 SAAADI. V lost 2 bases to trimming and J lost 4 bases; unmatched junction nucleotides: 15. The CDR3 loop reads CASSERTEGTGGMWKNIQYF. Here the CDR3 DNA reads TGCGCCAGCAGTGAGAGGACCGAAGGGACAGGGGGCATGTGGAAAAACATTCAGTACTTC.

The genes are TRBV7-2 and TRBJ1-5; D gene uncertain. This CDR3 is built from 15 residues. CDR1 is SGHTA and CDR2 is FQGNSA in the germline V gene. Trimming stripped 3 bases from V and 4 bases from J, with 13 bases between. The DNA for the CDR3 is TGTGCCAGCAGCTTGGCCTCACAGAGTAATCAGCCCCAGCATTTT. Its protein product is CASSLASQSNQPQHF.

The chain employs TRBV27 and TRBJ1-5; TRBD1 is a possible D gene (5 bases). This CDR3 has 16 residues. Germline CDR1 and CDR2: MNHEY and SMNVEV (reference sequence). The ends were cut back, 2 bases at V and 7 bases at J, with 18 bases in the middle. CDR3 sequence reads: CASSLKAGGVGQPQHF. The CDR3 DNA reads TGTGCCAGCAGTTTAAAGGCGGGGGGAGTCGGCCAGCCCCAGCATTTT.

This sequence joins TRBV5-4 and TRBJ2-2; D is undetermined. Germline V gene sequence: CDR1 SGHNT, CDR2 YYREEE (reference sequence). Trimming removed 2 bases from V and 0 bases from J, with 11 bases in between. The CDR3 sequence is 16 residues long. The CDR3 protein is CASSLDTLANTGELFF. CDR3 DNA sequence: TGTGCCAGCAGCTTAGACACACTCGCGAACACCGGGGAGCTGTTTTTT.

This chain connects TRBV7-3 to TRBJ2-1; TRBD2 matches 13 bases. CDR3 size: 20 residues. J gave up 5 bases and V 3 bases, and 16 bases lay outside the gene matches. CDR1 is SGHTA and CDR2 is FQGTGA in the germline V gene. CDR3 in DNA: TGTGCCAGCAGCTTCCAGGGACCTACTAGCGGGAGGGCCTTAAACAATGAGCAGTTCTTC. Translating gives CASSFQGPTSGRALNNEQFF.

This clone has just one count. The rearrangement uses TRBV6-4 and TRBJ2-1; a possible D gene is TRBD2 (6 bases). The germline V gene encodes CDR1 MRHNA and CDR2 SNTAGT. Deletions cut 10 bases from V and 8 bases from J, with 18 bases between. CDR3 length: 13 residues. CDR3 amino acids: CATQGAGSDEQFF. CDR3 in DNA: TGTGCCACCCAAGGGGCGGGATCAGATGAGCAGTTCTTC.

The chain joins TRBV5-1 to TRBJ2-4; D perhaps matches TRBD2 (6 bases). This CDR3 is 16 amino acids long. Deletions cut 0 bases from V and 2 bases from J, with 12 bases between. CDR1 SGHRS and CDR2 YFSETQ come from the germline V gene. In DNA form, the CDR3 reads TGCGCCAGCAGCTTGGAGGAGGGTTCAACCAAAAACATTCAGTACTTC. Residues: CASSLEEGSTKNIQYF.

The CDR3 region has the DNA TGTGCCAGCAGCTTAGCGGGGACAGGGGTCGTTGAGCCCCAGCATTTT. Its protein is CASSLAGTGVVEPQHF. The chain recombines TRBV7-6 with TRBJ1-5; TRBD1 matches at 10 bases. Per germline, CDR1 SGHVS and CDR2 FNYEAQ. The CDR3 covers 16 residues. Trimming cost V 0 bases and J 8 bases; bases outside gene matches: 7.

This chain connects TRBV12-2 to TRBJ2-5; the D call of TRBD2 is as the table states it, not checked on the DNA. TRBV12-2 is a pseudogene segment. The CDR3 has 14 residues. The CDR3 DNA is TGTGCAAGTCGCTTAGCTAGGGAGGGGGAGACCCAGTACTTC. Residues: CASRLAREGETQYF.

The chain employs TRBV6-4 and TRBJ2-3, with TRBD1 matching over 9 bases. V trimming: 5 bases; J trimming: 3 bases; junction bases outside the gene matches: 6. This CDR3 is built from 15 residues. The V gene's germline CDR1 is MRHNA and CDR2 SNTAGT. CDR3 in DNA: TGTGCCAGCAGTCAAACAGGGGGCGCGACAGATACGCAGTATTTT. It codes for CASSQTGGATDTQYF.

The chain has TRBV6-5 and TRBJ1-2, with D maybe TRBD1 (6 bases). The CDR3 is made up of 15 amino acids. Germline lookup yields CDR1 MNHEY and CDR2 SVGAGI. Trimming took off 6 bases at V and 0 bases at J, with 14 bases between the two ends. The DNA for the CDR3 is TGTGCCAGCAGCCGAACCCACAGGGCTAACTATGGCTACACCTTC. Protein: CASSRTHRANYGYTF.

The V and J genes are TRBV27 and TRBJ1-4; D is unclear. In germline, CDR1 is MNHEY, CDR2 SMNVEV (reference sequence). The CDR3 sequence is 14 residues long. Trimming removed 6 bases at V and 0 bases at J, with 8 bases between. The CDR3 here is CASSLRSTNEKLFF. Written as DNA, the CDR3 is TGTGCCAGCAGCCTGAGATCAACTAATGAAAAACTGTTTTTT.

The rearrangement uses TRBV3-1 (or the pseudogene TRBV3-2) and TRBJ2-5; the D gene is possibly TRBD2 (6 bases). The germline V gene has CDR1 LGHDT and CDR2 YNNKEL (reference sequence). V was pared by 6 bases and J by 5 bases, with 19 bases between. This CDR3 spans 15 amino acids. The CDR3: CASRPLLAEVETQYF. CDR3 DNA: TGTGCCAGCAGACCCCTACTAGCTGAAGTTGAGACCCAGTACTTC.

The chain has TRBV5-1 and TRBJ2-2; D is unresolved. Germline V gene data show CDR1 as SGHRS and CDR2 as YFSETQ. The CDR3 is 15 amino acids. Deletions cut 0 bases from V and 5 bases from J, with 11 bases between. CDR3 coding DNA: TGCGCCAGCAGCTTGGCAGGCGCCTTGACCGGGGAGCTGTTTTTT. Its protein product is CASSLAGALTGELFF.

The V and J genes are TRBV28 and TRBJ1-2, with D maybe TRBD1 (6 bases). Germline CDR1 MDHEN, CDR2 SYDVKM. CDR3 length: 15 amino acids. With 2 bases removed from V and 8 bases from J, the gap between germline ends came to 18 bases. The CDR3 sequence: CASSLLGASLNGYTF. Written as DNA, the CDR3 is TGTGCCAGCAGTTTACTGGGGGCCTCGCTTAACGGCTACACCTTC.

This rearrangement joins TRBV24-1 to TRBJ2-3, with D possibly being TRBD2 (6 bases). Germline-derived CDR1 and CDR2 are KGHDR and SFDVKD. CDR3 size: 17 residues. V lost 3 bases and J 2 bases, leaving 17 bases between the germline ends. The CDR3 here is CATSDPGETRNTDTQYF. The CDR3 DNA reads TGTGCCACCAGTGATCCGGGGGAAACCCGGAACACAGATACGCAGTATTTT.

Only a few counts were recorded for this clone. V is TRBV6-1 and J is TRBJ1-6; the D is unclear. This CDR3 is 13 amino acids long. V lost 3 bases to trimming and J lost 3 bases, with 3 bases between them. Germline lookup yields CDR1 MNHNS and CDR2 SASEGT. The CDR3 DNA reads TGTGCCAGCAGTGACAGCTATAATTCACCCCTCCACTTT. It translates to CASSDSYNSPLHF.

The chain uses TRBV6-4 and TRBJ2-2, with D possibly matching TRBD2 (5 bases). The germline gives CDR1 MRHNA, CDR2 SNTAGT. Trimming removed 11 bases from V and 3 bases from J, with 16 bases in between. This CDR3 region has 14 residues. The DNA for the CDR3 is TGTGCCTCCGCCCGGGGAGTCCACACCGGGGAGCTGTTTTTT. Protein sequence: CASARGVHTGELFF.

This clone appeared once. V usage is TRBV3-1 (or the pseudogene TRBV3-2) and J usage is TRBJ1-3; 8 nucleotides line up with TRBD1. CDR3 length equals 17 residues. Germline lookup yields CDR1 LGHDT and CDR2 YNNKEL (reference sequence). The V segment lost 3 bases and the J segment 1 base; nucleotides outside the gene matches: 8. The chain's CDR3 is CASSQSAGGLSGNTIYF. The CDR3 nucleotides read TGTGCCAGCAGCCAGAGCGCAGGGGGCTTATCTGGAAACACCATATATTTT.

J is TRBJ1-1 and V is TRBV28; 7 bases fit TRBD1. Per the germline V gene, CDR1 is MDHEN and CDR2 is SYDVKM. Trimming took 4 bases from V and 0 from J; bases not matched to a gene: 8. The CDR3 totals 16 residues. CDR3 bases: TGTGCCAGCAGTTCCTTCGGCGGGACAGTGAACACTGAAGCTTTCTTT. This translates into CASSSFGGTVNTEAFF.

The chain links TRBV27 to TRBJ2-1; perhaps TRBD2 as D (6 bases). Deletions cut 4 bases from V and 0 bases from J, with 16 bases between. The CDR3 totals 17 residues. Germline assignment: CDR1 MNHEY and CDR2 SMNVEV (reference sequence). The CDR3 protein is CASSSPEGRSSYNEQFF. The DNA of the CDR3 is TGTGCCAGCAGTTCACCCGAGGGGAGGAGCTCCTACAATGAGCAGTTCTTC.

In its sample, this clone was seen once. The V and J genes are TRBV28 and TRBJ2-3, with D maybe TRBD2 (6 bases). V lost 3 bases and J lost 5, with 21 bases in between. CDR1 is MDHEN and CDR2 is SYDVKM in the germline V gene. The CDR3 runs to 17 residues. CDR3: CASSFPLGGVSGDTQYF. The CDR3 DNA is TGTGCCAGCAGTTTCCCCCTCGGAGGGGTCAGTGGAGATACGCAGTATTTT. Full variable domain (remainder filled in from reference TRBV28 and TRBJ2-3): DVKVTQSSRYLVKRTGEKVFLECVQDMDHENMFWYRQDPGLGLRLIYFSYDVKMKEKGDIPEGYSVSREKKERFSLILESASTNQTSMYLCASSFPLGGVSGDTQYFGPGTRLTVL.

The V call is TRBV19, the J call TRBJ1-2; the D is unclear. CDR3 size: 12 residues. V shed 8 bases and J shed 5 bases, with 12 bases lying between them. The germline V gene has CDR1 LNHDA and CDR2 SQIVND (reference sequence). This CDR3 reads CASVREGYGYTF. The DNA of the CDR3 is TGTGCCAGTGTCCGAGAGGGTTATGGCTACACCTTC.

In its sample, this clone was seen once. The gene calls are TRBV18 and TRBJ1-1; 7 positions agree with TRBD1. This CDR3 has 14 residues. Germline CDR1 reads KGHSH; CDR2 reads LQKENI. V lost 4 bases and J lost 6; bases outside the gene matches: 8. Written as DNA, the CDR3 is TGTGCCAGCTCACGGGACAGCGGGTCGGCTGAAGCTTTCTTT. Protein product: CASSRDSGSAEAFF. Full variable domain (outside the CDR3, taken from reference TRBV18 and TRBJ1-1): NAGVMQNPRHLVRRRGQEARLRCSPMKGHSHVYWYRQLPEEGLKFMVYLQKENIIDESGMPKERFSAEFPKEGPSILRIQQVVRGDSAAYFCASSRDSGSAEAFFGQGTRLTVV.

This clone came up once. The gene calls are TRBV6-6 and TRBJ2-1; D unclear. Germline values: CDR1 MNHNY, CDR2 SVGAGI (reference sequence). This CDR3 contains 14 residues. V was shortened by 9 bases and J by 4 bases, with 16 bases between the two germline ends. Here the CDR3 reads CASCEVSSYNEQFF. The CDR3 coding sequence is TGTGCCAGTTGCGAGGTGTCTTCATACAATGAGCAGTTCTTC.

The chain employs TRBV9 and TRBJ2-7; a possible D gene is TRBD2 (6 bases). Germline V CDR1 and CDR2: SGDLS, YYNGEE. Trimming left V 4 bases short and J 0 bases short, with 14 bases between. CDR3 size: 15 residues. In DNA form, the CDR3 reads TGTGCCAGCAGCTGGGGAGCGGGTAGCTCCTACGAGCAGTACTTC. Encoded protein: CASSWGAGSSYEQYF.

To note about this clone: Other DNA variants within this sample encode the same CDR3. The chain links TRBV6-5 to TRBJ2-5; 7 positions agree with TRBD1. The CDR3 consists of 14 residues. The germline V gene encodes CDR1 MNHEY and CDR2 SVGAGI. The V gene end was trimmed by 0 bases and the J gene end by 4 bases; junction bases not matched to a gene: 2. DNA of the CDR3: TGTGCCAGCAGTTACTCAGGGGGCGGAGAGACCCAGTACTTC. Translated: CASSYSGGGETQYF.

The chain recombines TRBV27 with TRBJ2-1; a weak D match, TRBD1 (6 bases). The CDR3 has 13 amino acids. Trimming shortened V by 6 bases and J by 2 bases, and 8 bases separated the two germline ends. Germline V gene data show CDR1 as MNHEY and CDR2 as SMNVEV (reference sequence). The CDR3 here is CASRDRAYNEQFF. CDR3 sequence (DNA): TGTGCCAGCAGGGACAGAGCCTACAATGAGCAGTTCTTC.

The rearrangement joins TRBV5-5 to TRBJ2-7, with 9 bases lining up with TRBD2. CDR3 length equals 14 residues. CDR1 and CDR2 (germline): SGHKS, YYEKEE (reference sequence). Germline trimming cut 2 bases from V and 7 bases from J; bases unmatched to any gene: 7. The CDR3 reads CASSFLAGFGEQYF. The CDR3 coding sequence is TGTGCCAGCAGCTTTCTAGCGGGGTTTGGGGAGCAGTACTTC.

V is TRBV11-2 and J is TRBJ2-6; the match to TRBD2 covers 8 bases. This CDR3 region has 19 residues. Trimming removed 4 bases from V and 2 bases from J; junction bases left unmatched: 13. Germline V gene sequence: CDR1 SGHAT, CDR2 FQNNGV. In nucleotides, the CDR3 is TGTGCCAGCAGCTCAACCGGGGGGGCGCCGGTAACTGGGGCCAACGTCCTGACTTTC. The encoded protein is CASSSTGGAPVTGANVLTF.